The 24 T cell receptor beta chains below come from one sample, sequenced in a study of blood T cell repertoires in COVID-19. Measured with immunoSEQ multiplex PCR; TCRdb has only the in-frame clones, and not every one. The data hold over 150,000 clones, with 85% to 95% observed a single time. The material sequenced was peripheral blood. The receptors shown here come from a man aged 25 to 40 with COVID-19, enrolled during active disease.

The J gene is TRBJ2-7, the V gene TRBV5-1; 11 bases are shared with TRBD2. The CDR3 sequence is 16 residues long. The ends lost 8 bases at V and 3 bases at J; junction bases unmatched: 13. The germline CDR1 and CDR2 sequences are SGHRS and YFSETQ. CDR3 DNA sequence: TGCGCCAGTCAAAAGGGACTAGCGGAGCCAGGCTACGAGCAGTACTTC. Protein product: CASQKGLAEPGYEQYF.

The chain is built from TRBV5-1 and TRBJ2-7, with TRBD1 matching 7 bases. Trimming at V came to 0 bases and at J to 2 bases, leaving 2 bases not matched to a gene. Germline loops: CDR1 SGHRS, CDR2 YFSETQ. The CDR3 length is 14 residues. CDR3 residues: CASSLGDSTYEQYF. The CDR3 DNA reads TGCGCCAGCAGCTTGGGGGACAGCACCTACGAGCAGTACTTC.

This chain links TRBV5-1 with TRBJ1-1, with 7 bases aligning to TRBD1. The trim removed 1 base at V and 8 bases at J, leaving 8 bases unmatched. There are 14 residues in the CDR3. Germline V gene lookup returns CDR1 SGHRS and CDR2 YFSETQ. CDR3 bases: TGCGCCAGCAGCTTGCTAGGAACAGGGGCGGAAGCTTTCTTT. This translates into CASSLLGTGAEAFF. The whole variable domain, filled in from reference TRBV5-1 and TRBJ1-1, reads KAGVTQTPRYLIKTRGQQVTLSCSPISGHRSVSWYQQTPGQGLQFLFEYFSETQRNKGNFPGRFSGRQFSNSRSEMNVSTLELGDSALYLCASSLLGTGAEAFFGQGTRLTVV.

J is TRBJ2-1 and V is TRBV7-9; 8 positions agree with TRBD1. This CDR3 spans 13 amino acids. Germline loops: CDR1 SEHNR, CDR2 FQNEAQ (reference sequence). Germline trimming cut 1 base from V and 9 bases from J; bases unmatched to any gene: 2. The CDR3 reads CASSLVGTGEQFF. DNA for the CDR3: TGTGCCAGCAGCTTAGTGGGGACAGGTGAGCAGTTCTTC.

CDR3 loop: CASSSDRSSYNSPLHF. CDR3 coding DNA: TGTGCCAGTAGTAGCGACAGGAGCTCCTATAATTCACCCCTCCACTTT. This rearrangement joins TRBV19 to TRBJ1-6, with D possibly being TRBD1 (6 bases). The germline V gene has CDR1 LNHDA and CDR2 SQIVND (reference sequence). The CDR3 is made up of 16 amino acids. V was cut by 4 bases and J by 0 bases, with 10 bases left in between. Combining the CDR3 with reference TRBV19 and TRBJ1-6 gives the whole variable domain DGGITQSPKYLFRKEGQNVTLSCEQNLNHDAMYWYRQDPGQGLRLIYYSQIVNDFQKGDIAEGYSVSREKKESFPLTVTSAQKNPTAFYLCASSSDRSSYNSPLHFGNGTRLTVT.

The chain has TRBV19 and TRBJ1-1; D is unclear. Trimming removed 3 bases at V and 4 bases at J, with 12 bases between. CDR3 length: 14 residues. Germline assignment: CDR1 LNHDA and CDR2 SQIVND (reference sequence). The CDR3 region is CASSMRAGSTEAFF. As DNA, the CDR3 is TGTGCCAGTAGTATGAGGGCCGGTAGCACTGAAGCTTTCTTT.

CDR3 region: CASSSYEDREEGYEQYF. CDR3 DNA: TGTGCCAGCAGCTCGTACGAAGACAGGGAAGAGGGGTACGAGCAGTACTTC. The rearrangement uses TRBV21-1 and TRBJ2-7; TRBD1 is the table's D call and was not checked against the DNA. TRBV21-1 is assigned pseudogene status. The CDR3 spans 17 residues.

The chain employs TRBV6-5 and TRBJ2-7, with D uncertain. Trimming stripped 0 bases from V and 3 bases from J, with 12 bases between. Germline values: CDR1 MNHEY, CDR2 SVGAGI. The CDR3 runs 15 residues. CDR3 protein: CASSYSIGGSYEQYF. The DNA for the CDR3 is TGTGCCAGCAGTTACTCGATAGGCGGAAGCTACGAGCAGTACTTC.

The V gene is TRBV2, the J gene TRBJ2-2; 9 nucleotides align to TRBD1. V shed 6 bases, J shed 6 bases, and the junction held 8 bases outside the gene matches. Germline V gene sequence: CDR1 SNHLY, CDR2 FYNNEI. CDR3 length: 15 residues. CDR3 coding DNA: TGTGCCAGCAGGCAAGGGACAGGGAGCTCCGGGGAGCTGTTTTTT. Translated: CASRQGTGSSGELFF.

CDR3 loop: CASSWGTGVRYGYTF. The DNA for the CDR3 is TGCGCCAGCAGCTGGGGGACAGGGGTACGCTATGGCTACACCTTC. The V gene is TRBV5-1, the J gene TRBJ1-2; 10 positions agree with TRBD1. Per germline, CDR1 SGHRS and CDR2 YFSETQ. After removal of 3 bases from V and 4 bases from J, the junction contained 6 bases not matched to a gene. This CDR3 is built from 15 residues.

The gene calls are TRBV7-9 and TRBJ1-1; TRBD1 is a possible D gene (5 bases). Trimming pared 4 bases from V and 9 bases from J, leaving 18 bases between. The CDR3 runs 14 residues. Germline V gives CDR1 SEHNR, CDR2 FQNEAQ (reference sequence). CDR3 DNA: TGTGCCAGCAGCTCCTCGGGGGACGCCCACAAAGCTTTCTTT. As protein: CASSSSGDAHKAFF.

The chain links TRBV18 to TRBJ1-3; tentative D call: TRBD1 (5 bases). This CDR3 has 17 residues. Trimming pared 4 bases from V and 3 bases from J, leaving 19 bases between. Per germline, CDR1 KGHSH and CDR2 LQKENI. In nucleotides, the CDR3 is TGTGCCAGCTCACGAATTGCAGGGATTACGAGTGGAAACACCATATATTTT. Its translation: CASSRIAGITSGNTIYF.

The chain's CDR3 is CASSAAVPIRSGSNQPQHF. CDR3 in DNA: TGTGCCAGCAGCGCCGCCGTCCCGATTCGGTCTGGTAGCAATCAGCCCCAGCATTTT. This chain connects TRBV2 to TRBJ1-5; D gene uncertain. The V end lost 6 bases, the J end lost 0 bases, and 24 bases lay between the germline ends. This CDR3 contains 19 residues. Germline CDR1 is SNHLY and CDR2 is FYNNEI.

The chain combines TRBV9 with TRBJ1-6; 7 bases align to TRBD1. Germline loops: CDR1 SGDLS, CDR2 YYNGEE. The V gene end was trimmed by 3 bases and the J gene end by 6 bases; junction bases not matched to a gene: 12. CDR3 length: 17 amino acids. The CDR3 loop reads CASSANYRTGRNSPLHF. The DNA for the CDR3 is TGTGCCAGCAGCGCCAACTACCGGACAGGCCGTAATTCACCCCTCCACTTT. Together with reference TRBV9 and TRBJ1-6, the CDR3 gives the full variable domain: DSGVTQTPKHLITATGQRVTLRCSPRSGDLSVYWYQQSLDQGLQFLIQYYNGEERAKGNILERFSAQQFPDLHSELNLSSLELGDSALYFCASSANYRTGRNSPLHFGNGTRLTVT.

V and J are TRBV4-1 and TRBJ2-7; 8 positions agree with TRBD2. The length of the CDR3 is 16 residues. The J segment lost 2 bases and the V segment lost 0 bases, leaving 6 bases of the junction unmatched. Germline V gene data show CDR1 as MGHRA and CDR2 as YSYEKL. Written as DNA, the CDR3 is TGCGCCAGCAGCCAAGATCGGGCCGGGGGGGCCTACGAGCAGTACTTC. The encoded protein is CASSQDRAGGAYEQYF.

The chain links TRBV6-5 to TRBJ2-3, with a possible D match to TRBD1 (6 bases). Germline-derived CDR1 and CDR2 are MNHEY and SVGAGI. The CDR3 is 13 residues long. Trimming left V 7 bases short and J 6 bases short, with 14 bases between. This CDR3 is CASNNRAADTQYF. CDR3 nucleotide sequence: TGTGCCAGCAATAACAGGGCGGCGGATACGCAGTATTTT.

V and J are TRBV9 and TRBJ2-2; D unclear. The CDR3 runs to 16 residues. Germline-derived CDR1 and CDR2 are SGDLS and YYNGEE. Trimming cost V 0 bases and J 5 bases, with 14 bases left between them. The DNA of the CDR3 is TGTGCCAGCAGCGTAGCTTACCCCTCGAGGACCGGGGAGCTGTTTTTT. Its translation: CASSVAYPSRTGELFF.

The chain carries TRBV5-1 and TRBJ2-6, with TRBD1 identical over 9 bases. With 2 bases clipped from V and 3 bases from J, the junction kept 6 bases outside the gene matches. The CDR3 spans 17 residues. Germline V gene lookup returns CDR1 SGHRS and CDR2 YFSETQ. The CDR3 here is CASSLSQGALGANVLTF. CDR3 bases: TGCGCCAGCAGCTTATCACAGGGGGCGCTTGGGGCCAACGTCCTGACTTTC.

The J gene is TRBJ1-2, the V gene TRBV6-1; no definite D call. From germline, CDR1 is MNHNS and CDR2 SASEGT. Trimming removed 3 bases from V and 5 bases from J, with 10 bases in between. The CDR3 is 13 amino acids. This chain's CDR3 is CASSDGGGYGYTF. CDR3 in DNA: TGTGCCAGCAGTGATGGCGGAGGATATGGCTACACCTTC.

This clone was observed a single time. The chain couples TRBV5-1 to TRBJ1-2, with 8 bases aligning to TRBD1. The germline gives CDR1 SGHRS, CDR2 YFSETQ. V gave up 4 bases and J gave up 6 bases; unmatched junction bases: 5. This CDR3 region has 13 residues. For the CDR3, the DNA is TGCGCCAGCAGCCGAGGACAGGGTAATGGCTACACCTTC. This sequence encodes CASSRGQGNGYTF.

The CDR3 loop is CASSLQLAGGDNEQFF. CDR3 sequence (DNA): TGTGCCAGCAGCCTCCAATTAGCGGGGGGGGACAATGAGCAGTTCTTC. V gene TRBV27 combines with J gene TRBJ2-1; TRBD2 matches at 11 bases. Germline V gene lookup returns CDR1 MNHEY and CDR2 SMNVEV (reference sequence). V trimming: 6 bases; J trimming: 5 bases; junction bases outside the gene matches: 9. The CDR3 is made up of 16 amino acids.

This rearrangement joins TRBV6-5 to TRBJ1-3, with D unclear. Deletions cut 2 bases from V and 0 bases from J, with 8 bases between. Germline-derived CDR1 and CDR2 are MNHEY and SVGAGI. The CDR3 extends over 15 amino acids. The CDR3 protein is CASSYTTVSGNTIYF. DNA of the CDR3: TGTGCCAGCAGTTACACAACAGTCTCTGGAAACACCATATATTTT.

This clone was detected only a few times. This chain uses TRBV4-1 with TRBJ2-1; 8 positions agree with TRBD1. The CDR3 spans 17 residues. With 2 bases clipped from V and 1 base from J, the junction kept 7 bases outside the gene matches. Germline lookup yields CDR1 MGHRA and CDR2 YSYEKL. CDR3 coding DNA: TGCGCCAGCAGCCAACCCGCCGGGACAGGTTCCTACAATGAGCAGTTCTTC. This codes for CASSQPAGTGSYNEQFF.

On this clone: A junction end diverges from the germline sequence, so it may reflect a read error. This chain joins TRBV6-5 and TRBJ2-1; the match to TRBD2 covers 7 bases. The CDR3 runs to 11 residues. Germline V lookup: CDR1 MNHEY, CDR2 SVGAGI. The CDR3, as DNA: TGTGCCACCTTGATTAGCGGGTTGGAGATCTTC. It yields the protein CATLISGLEIF.